One and the same sample provided the 6 T cell receptor beta chains below, sequenced in a study of cytomegalovirus exposure and HLA in healthy donors. The PCR ran on 60 Vbeta and 13 Jbeta primers. This table comes from immunoSEQ multiplex PCR, and its TCRdb copy is limited to in-frame clones, with some not included. The top ten clones hold over 7.5% of a sample with tens of thousands of clones, around 75% of them seen once. The specimen was PBMCs. The receptors come from a man between 60 and 75 years old in good health and CMV-seropositive.

The chain couples TRBV18 to TRBJ1-4; no definite D call. Between the trimmed V and J ends, which lost 3 bases and 7 bases, there was a span of 15 bases. The germline V gene has CDR1 KGHSH and CDR2 LQKENI. The CDR3 is 15 residues long. Here the CDR3 reads CASSPQGGNSEKLFF. The CDR3 DNA sequence: TGTGCCAGCTCACCGCAAGGAGGTAATTCTGAAAAACTGTTTTTT.

This clone was seen only once. The chain joins TRBV6-1 to TRBJ2-5, with 8 positions matching TRBD2. The J call may be wrong; the DNA end is better matched by TRBJ2-7. Germline V lookup: CDR1 MNHNS, CDR2 SASEGT. The CDR3 is 15 residues long. CDR3 in amino acids: CASSEGLGTSYEQYF. The CDR3 nucleotides are TGTGCCAGCAGTGAAGGGTTAGGGACTAGCTACGAGCAGTACTTC.

The chain uses TRBV27 and TRBJ1-6, with TRBD1 identical over 8 bases. The CDR3 has 17 residues. V was pared by 7 bases and J by 5 bases, with 13 bases of the junction left unmatched. CDR1 and CDR2 (germline): MNHEY, SMNVEV (reference sequence). The CDR3 loop reads CASTDYPGQANNSPLHF. The DNA for the CDR3 is TGTGCCAGCACCGATTATCCGGGACAGGCTAATAATTCACCCCTCCACTTT.

Turning to this clone: Germline is not matched at one junction end, which may reflect a read error. The V and J genes are TRBV7-9 and TRBJ2-2; perhaps TRBD1 as D (6 bases). CDR3 length equals 16 residues. CDR1 SEHNR and CDR2 FQNEAQ come from the germline V gene (reference sequence). The CDR3, as DNA: TGTTCCAGCAGCTTTGAACAGGGAAGGGGCACCGGGGAGCTGTTTTTT. Encoded protein: CSSSFEQGRGTGELFF.

The chain is built from TRBV6-1 and TRBJ2-1; 11 nucleotides agree with TRBD2. The ends lost 4 bases at V and 9 bases at J; junction bases unmatched: 5. From germline, CDR1 is MNHNS and CDR2 SASEGT. CDR3 length: 14 residues. CDR3 region: CASSGISGGAEQFF. CDR3 bases: TGTGCCAGCAGTGGCATTAGCGGGGGGGCTGAGCAGTTCTTC.

The CDR3 coding sequence is TGTGCCAGCAGCGTAGAATCCAGGGCCAATTCAGATACGCAGTATTTT. Residues: CASSVESRANSDTQYF. The V call is TRBV9, the J call TRBJ2-3; D is perhaps TRBD1 (5 bases). In germline, CDR1 is SGDLS, CDR2 YYNGEE. CDR3 size: 16 residues. With 0 bases removed from V and 4 bases from J, the gap between germline ends came to 15 bases.